This T cell receptor beta chain was observed in a study of cytotoxic CD8 clonotypes in ibrutinib-treated CLL. CDR1 and CDR2 (germline): PRHDT, FYEKMQ (reference sequence). This CDR3 contains 15 residues. V gave up 4 bases and J gave up 3 bases; unmatched junction bases: 5. This clone was detected only a few times. Target depth was 1 in 200,000 to 1 in 1 million T cells, about 10x per clonotype. Sequencing was performed with immunoSEQ multiplex PCR; in TCRdb, only in-frame clones are kept and a portion is missing. This table has more than 75,000 clones, about 74% appearing once. The material sequenced was PBMCs, taken after 24 months of ibrutinib treatment. This sequence was found in a human donor with chronic lymphocytic leukemia. This chain uses TRBV13 with TRBJ2-1, with TRBD1 identical over 8 bases. The CDR3 sequence: CASSYRTGIYNEQFF. In DNA, the CDR3 is TGTGCCAGCAGCTACCGGACAGGGATCTACAATGAGCAGTTCTTC.